The 14 T cell receptor beta chains in this list originate from one sample, sequenced in a study of blood T cells in healthy people across ages. A sample-barcoded 5' primer and a J-beta primer mix were used in a second PCR of roughly 7 to 11 cycles. TCRdb processed the 5' RACE reads anew with MiXCR; each CDR3 protein has one entry. The sample lists approximately 850,000 distinct CDR3 sequences; 40% to 50% were seen once. The source material was blood. Receptors originate from a man aged 55 to 69 in good health.

There are a few counts of this clonotype. One end of the junction fails to match germline, which may point to a read error. The rearrangement joins TRBV5-1 to TRBJ2-7, with 8 bases matching TRBD1. Per the germline V gene, CDR1 is SGHRS and CDR2 is YFSETQ. The CDR3 sequence is 14 residues long. The CDR3 region has the DNA TGCGCCAGCACCTTGGTCGGACAGGGATACGAGCAGTACTTC. Encoded protein: CASTLVGQGYEQYF. Together with reference TRBV5-1 and TRBJ2-7, the CDR3 gives the full variable domain: KAGVTQTPRYLIKTRGQQVTLSCSPISGHRSVSWYQQTPGQGLQFLFEYFSETQRNKGNFPGRFSGRQFSNSRSEMNVSTLELGDSALYLCASTLVGQGYEQYFGPGTRLTVT.

V gene TRBV20-1 combines with J gene TRBJ2-3; perhaps TRBD2 as D (6 bases). The CDR3 extends over 13 amino acids. CDR1 is DFQATT, CDR2 SNEGSKA, per germline (reference sequence). V lost 5 bases to trimming and J lost 5 bases, with 14 bases between them. This CDR3 reads CSAGPRGGDTQYF. The CDR3 DNA reads TGCAGTGCTGGTCCCCGGGGAGGAGATACGCAGTATTTT.

This clonotype was observed a few times. The gene calls are TRBV20-1 and TRBJ2-6; D unclear. The V gene lost 2 bases and the J gene lost 4 bases, with 12 bases spanning the gap. In germline, CDR1 is DFQATT, CDR2 SNEGSKA (reference sequence). This CDR3 has 15 residues. CDR3 loop: CSARSGWSGANVLTF. CDR3 bases: TGCAGTGCTAGATCGGGCTGGTCCGGGGCCAACGTCCTGACTTTC.

The chain uses TRBV20-1 and TRBJ2-3; 9 nucleotides agree with TRBD2. The CDR3 runs to 15 residues. Germline trimming cut 0 bases from V and 6 bases from J; bases unmatched to any gene: 7. From germline, CDR1 is DFQATT and CDR2 SNEGSKA (reference sequence). This CDR3 reads CSARDLAGPWDTQYF. The CDR3 nucleotides read TGCAGTGCTAGAGATCTAGCGGGGCCGTGGGATACGCAGTATTTT.

This clonotype was seen at least ten times. This rearrangement joins TRBV7-9 to TRBJ1-1, with unresolved D. The CDR3 is 14 amino acids. Per the germline V gene, CDR1 is SEHNR and CDR2 is FQNEAQ (reference sequence). The V end lost 3 bases, the J end lost 1 base, and 9 bases lay between the germline ends. Written as DNA, the CDR3 is TGTGCCAGCAGCTTTCCGGCCTCGAACACTGAAGCTTTCTTT. Its translation is CASSFPASNTEAFF.

The chain combines TRBV7-2 with TRBJ2-7; possible D gene TRBD1, 8 bases. The assigned J gene may be wrong: the sequence end matches TRBJ2-5 better. The CDR3 is 13 amino acids. CDR1 and CDR2 (germline): SGHTA, FQGNSA. CDR3 nucleotides: TGTGCCAGCAGCTTCACAGGGGGGGGGACCCAGTACTTC. Translated: CASSFTGGGTQYF.

The CDR3 region is CASSLAHDYEQYF. The CDR3, as DNA: TGTGCCAGCAGCTTAGCCCACGACTACGAGCAGTACTTC. The V call is TRBV7-2, the J call TRBJ2-7; the D is unclear. V was pared by 0 bases and J by 3 bases, with 6 bases between. The CDR3 sequence is 13 residues long. Germline CDR1 SGHTA, CDR2 FQGNSA.

The CDR3 DNA reads as TGTGCCAGCAGTGAATCCAGGGGCAGACCCCAAGAGACCCAGTACTTC. Translation gives CASSESRGRPQETQYF. The rearrangement links TRBV25-1 to TRBJ2-5; D is possibly TRBD1 (6 bases). With 1 base removed from V and 1 base from J, the gap between germline ends came to 13 bases. Germline CDR1 and CDR2: MGHDK and SYGVNS. The CDR3 loop spans 16 amino acids.

This clonotype was recorded at least ten times. This chain links TRBV4-3 with TRBJ1-6; D uncertain. Trimming left V 1 base short and J 12 bases short, with 16 bases between. The germline V gene encodes CDR1 LGHNA and CDR2 YSLEER. This CDR3 comprises 15 residues. DNA of the CDR3: TGCGCCAGCAGCCAAGCGACCATTAGCTTCGGACCCCTCCACTTT. Its translation is CASSQATISFGPLHF.

The chain has TRBV6-2 or TRBV6-3 and TRBJ2-7; 9 bases are shared with TRBD1. The V segment lost 6 bases and the J segment 0 bases; nucleotides outside the gene matches: 9. Germline V gene sequence: CDR1 MNHEY, CDR2 SVGEGT. The CDR3 is made up of 16 amino acids. The CDR3 sequence: CASRTGTGKRSYEQYF. The CDR3 nucleotides read TGTGCCAGCAGGACCGGGACAGGGAAACGCTCCTACGAGCAGTACTTC.

The J gene is TRBJ2-1, the V gene TRBV27, with 7 bases matching TRBD2. The CDR3 covers 14 residues. With V trimmed by 6 bases and J by 1 base, 3 bases remained unmatched. CDR1 MNHEY and CDR2 SMNVEV come from the germline V gene (reference sequence). Here the CDR3 reads CASRGGESYNEQFF. Written as DNA, the CDR3 is TGTGCCAGCAGGGGGGGGGAGTCCTACAATGAGCAGTTCTTC.

The V gene is TRBV29-1, the J gene TRBJ1-4; the D gene is possibly TRBD1 (5 bases). From germline, CDR1 is SQVTM and CDR2 ANQGSEA. CDR3 length equals 12 residues. V gave up 4 bases and J gave up 7 bases, with 10 bases separating them. The CDR3 here is CSVAVGGEKLFF. The CDR3 DNA reads TGCAGCGTTGCCGTGGGGGGTGAAAAACTGTTTTTT.

The V gene is TRBV5-1, the J gene TRBJ2-1; D is possibly TRBD1 or TRBD2 (6 bases each). Germline lookup yields CDR1 SGHRS and CDR2 YFSETQ. Trimming left V 4 bases short and J 4 bases short, with 15 bases between. CDR3 size: 15 residues. CDR3 bases: TGCGCCAGCAGCCGAGGGGGGTCCATTTACAATGAGCAGTTCTTC. Translated, it gives CASSRGGSIYNEQFF.

About this clonotype itself: The junction shows a germline mismatch at one end, possibly a read error. V and J are TRBV20-1 and TRBJ1-1, with D tentatively TRBD1 (6 bases). CDR3 length: 14 amino acids. Per germline, CDR1 DFQATT and CDR2 SNEGSKA (reference sequence). CDR3 loop: CSAPGQNMNTGAFF. For the CDR3, the DNA is TGCAGTGCTCCGGGACAAAACATGAACACTGGAGCTTTCTTT.